What follows are 24 T cell receptor beta chains derived from one specimen sequenced in a study of T cell responses to AZD1222 COVID-19 vaccine. Clones were read by immunoSEQ multiplex PCR, and TCRdb kept only the in-frame ones, dropping some. The repertoire holds about 160,000 clones, with 94% as singletons. The sequencing here drew on peripheral blood, taken 28 days after the second AZD1222 dose. These receptors came from an adult who received the AZD1222 COVID-19 vaccine.

The chain has TRBV20-1 and TRBJ1-2, with D possibly being TRBD1 (5 bases). Trimming pared 6 bases from V and 5 bases from J, leaving 10 bases between. Germline CDR1 is DFQATT and CDR2 is SNEGSKA (reference sequence). The length of the CDR3 is 11 residues. The CDR3: CSARDAYGYTF. The CDR3 region has the DNA TGCAGTGCCCGGGACGCTTATGGCTACACCTTC.

The chain is built from TRBV12-3 or TRBV12-4 and TRBJ2-7; the D is unclear. Trimming stripped 3 bases from V and 2 bases from J, with 8 bases between. The CDR3 has 13 amino acids. CDR3 DNA sequence: TGTGCCAGCAGTTTCGGGCAGACCTACGAGCAGTACTTC. Translation gives CASSFGQTYEQYF.

The chain couples TRBV2 to TRBJ1-5; a possible D gene is TRBD1 (6 bases). Per the germline V gene, CDR1 is SNHLY and CDR2 is FYNNEI. This CDR3 is built from 17 residues. Trimming cost V 6 bases and J 0 bases, with 18 bases left between them. The DNA of the CDR3 is TGTGCCAGCAGCGCCCCAGGAGGGGGAAATAGCAATCAGCCCCAGCATTTT. Protein sequence: CASSAPGGGNSNQPQHF.

The CDR3, as DNA: TGTGCCAGCAGTTATAGCGGGAGAGCCACAGATACGCAGTATTTT. It is translated as CASSYSGRATDTQYF. The chain couples TRBV27 to TRBJ2-3; 9 nucleotides line up with TRBD2. V was clipped by 4 bases and J by 2 bases; unmatched bases: 4. Germline CDR1 is MNHEY and CDR2 is SMNVEV (reference sequence). This CDR3 has 15 residues.

V is TRBV9 and J is TRBJ2-3; D possibly uses TRBD1 or TRBD2 (5 bases each). Germline V gene lookup returns CDR1 SGDLS and CDR2 YYNGEE. Trimming took off 2 bases at V and 3 bases at J, with 7 bases between the two ends. The CDR3 contains 13 residues. The CDR3 DNA sequence: TGTGCCAGCAGCGTGGGACCTACAGATACGCAGTATTTT. This encodes CASSVGPTDTQYF.

The genes are TRBV10-3 and TRBJ1-2; TRBD1 is a possible D gene (6 bases). V lost 3 bases and J 2 bases, leaving 13 bases between the germline ends. CDR3 length equals 15 residues. The germline CDR1 and CDR2 sequences are ENHRY and SYGVKD. This CDR3 is CAISDSGVENYGYTF. The CDR3, as DNA: TGTGCCATCAGTGATTCAGGGGTTGAAAACTATGGCTACACCTTC.

V is TRBV9 and J is TRBJ2-7; no clear D. Germline-derived CDR1 and CDR2 are SGDLS and YYNGEE. V gave up 0 bases and J gave up 2 bases, with 9 bases separating them. The CDR3 sequence is 14 residues long. The CDR3 DNA is TGTGCCAGCAGCGTAGGTTCAGGACCCTACGAGCAGTACTTC. This gives the protein CASSVGSGPYEQYF.

The chain carries TRBV7-9 and TRBJ1-2; D gene unclear. Trimming cost V 1 base and J 7 bases, with 10 bases left between them. Per germline, CDR1 SEHNR and CDR2 FQNEAQ (reference sequence). The CDR3 runs 13 residues. The CDR3 is CASSLGLRAGYTF. The CDR3 DNA reads as TGTGCCAGCAGCTTAGGGTTAAGGGCTGGCTACACCTTC.

The chain joins TRBV7-3 to TRBJ2-1; 7 nucleotides agree with TRBD2. Trimming cost V 2 bases and J 4 bases; bases outside gene matches: 2. The CDR3 is 14 amino acids. Germline V gene sequence: CDR1 SGHTA, CDR2 FQGTGA. CDR3 coding DNA: TGTGCCAGCAGCTTAGGGGGGGTTTACAATGAGCAGTTCTTC. Its protein is CASSLGGVYNEQFF. The variable domain in full, completed from reference TRBV7-3 and TRBJ2-1, reads GAGVSQTPSNKVTEKGKYVELRCDPISGHTALYWYRQSLGQGPEFLIYFQGTGAADDSGLPNDRFFAVRPEGSVSTLKIQRTERGDSAVYLCASSLGGVYNEQFFGPGTRLTVL.

The chain links TRBV30 to TRBJ2-2; tentative D call: TRBD1 (6 bases). This CDR3 region has 14 residues. V gave up 1 base and J gave up 3 bases, with 9 bases separating them. Germline V gives CDR1 GTSNPN, CDR2 SVGIG (reference sequence). CDR3 bases: TGTGCCTGGAGTGGCGGACAGTACACCGGGGAGCTGTTTTTT. Its translation is CAWSGGQYTGELFF.

This rearrangement joins TRBV15 to TRBJ1-6; D uncertain. V was clipped by 0 bases and J by 5 bases, with 8 bases between them. This CDR3 has 15 amino acids. Germline values: CDR1 LNHNV, CDR2 YYDKDF (reference sequence). The CDR3: CATSREWRDNSPLHF. CDR3 DNA sequence: TGTGCCACCAGCAGAGAATGGAGGGATAATTCACCCCTCCACTTT.

V gene TRBV30 combines with J gene TRBJ2-1; 8 nucleotides align to TRBD2. Per the germline V gene, CDR1 is GTSNPN and CDR2 is SVGIG (reference sequence). Trimming removed 5 bases from V and 4 bases from J; junction bases left unmatched: 7. The CDR3 runs 14 residues. The CDR3 protein is CAWHTGLGYNEQFF. In DNA form, the CDR3 reads TGTGCCTGGCACACGGGACTAGGTTACAATGAGCAGTTCTTC.

The chain uses TRBV3-1 (or the pseudogene TRBV3-2) and TRBJ1-4, with TRBD1 matching over 9 bases. Germline V gene lookup returns CDR1 LGHDT and CDR2 YNNKEL (reference sequence). The junction had 5 bases not matched to a gene; V was cut back by 5 bases and J by 7 bases. The CDR3 length is 14 residues. CDR3 in amino acids: CASSNDRGGEKLFF. The CDR3 bases are TGTGCCAGCAGCAACGACAGGGGGGGTGAAAAACTGTTTTTT.

The chain couples TRBV4-2 to TRBJ1-6, with a possible D match to TRBD1 (5 bases). This CDR3 has 18 residues. The germline V gene has CDR1 LGHNA and CDR2 YNFKEQ. V lost 0 bases and J 7 bases, leaving 19 bases between the germline ends. CDR3 protein: CASSQDRVIGHSNSPLHF. As DNA, the CDR3 is TGTGCCAGCAGCCAAGATCGGGTCATAGGACATTCAAATTCACCCCTCCACTTT.

The rearrangement uses TRBV9 and TRBJ2-3, with TRBD1 as a possible D gene (5 bases). V gave up 4 bases and J gave up 4 bases, with 10 bases separating them. The V gene's germline CDR1 is SGDLS and CDR2 YYNGEE. The length of the CDR3 is 13 residues. In DNA form, the CDR3 reads TGTGCCAGCAGCAACCGACAGCCAGATACGCAGTATTTT. Amino acid sequence: CASSNRQPDTQYF.

The genes are TRBV7-2 and TRBJ1-6; 8 bases match TRBD1. This CDR3 spans 13 amino acids. V lost 4 bases and J lost 9; bases outside the gene matches: 2. Germline V gene lookup returns CDR1 SGHTA and CDR2 FQGNSA. The CDR3 nucleotides are TGTGCCAGCAGCTCACAGGGGGTTTCACCCCTCCACTTT. Amino acid sequence: CASSSQGVSPLHF.

This clone was recorded once. The chain joins TRBV7-2 to TRBJ2-3; a possible D gene is TRBD1 (5 bases). Germline lookup yields CDR1 SGHTA and CDR2 FQGNSA. The ends were cut back, 1 base at V and 2 bases at J, with 10 bases in the middle. This CDR3 spans 15 amino acids. This CDR3 reads CASSLVGHTTDTQYF. DNA for the CDR3: TGTGCCAGCAGCTTAGTCGGACACACCACAGATACGCAGTATTTT.

This chain links TRBV29-1 with TRBJ1-3; D remains unclear. V was cut by 4 bases and J by 2 bases, with 12 bases left in between. Germline V gene sequence: CDR1 SQVTM, CDR2 ANQGSEA. CDR3 length equals 14 residues. CDR3 protein: CSVGAGNTGNTIYF. In DNA form, the CDR3 reads TGCAGCGTTGGGGCGGGAAACACTGGAAACACCATATATTTT.

This chain links TRBV12-5 with TRBJ2-1, with D maybe TRBD1 (5 bases). The CDR3 sequence is 15 residues long. V lost 1 base and J lost 1, with 8 bases in between. Germline lookup yields CDR1 LGHNT and CDR2 FRNRAP. The CDR3 DNA is TGTGCTAGTGGTTTGGAGGGGTTTTCCTACAATGAGCAGTTCTTC. This gives the protein CASGLEGFSYNEQFF.

This clone was found a few times. The chain carries TRBV7-9 and TRBJ1-1; D remains ambiguous. V was cut by 6 bases and J by 5 bases, with 10 bases left in between. CDR3 size: 12 residues. Germline assignment: CDR1 SEHNR and CDR2 FQNEAQ (reference sequence). The CDR3, as DNA: TGTGCCAGCAGTCTTGGAAAAACTGAAGCTTTCTTT. Encoded protein: CASSLGKTEAFF.

This chain joins TRBV27 and TRBJ2-1; the D is unclear. The CDR3 has 11 amino acids. Trimming removed 4 bases from V and 8 bases from J, with 6 bases in between. The germline CDR1 and CDR2 sequences are MNHEY and SMNVEV (reference sequence). The DNA for the CDR3 is TGTGCCAGCAGTTGGTCGGATGAGCAGTTCTTC. Translating gives CASSWSDEQFF.

This chain links TRBV25-1 with TRBJ2-7, with D unclear. The V gene lost 3 bases and the J gene lost 2 bases, with 2 bases spanning the gap. The CDR3 spans 11 residues. Germline V lookup: CDR1 MGHDK, CDR2 SYGVNS. The DNA of the CDR3 is TGTGCCAGCAGTGAGACCTACGAGCAGTACTTC. Residues: CASSETYEQYF.

The chain employs TRBV3-1 (or the pseudogene TRBV3-2) and TRBJ1-5; 9 bases fit TRBD1. Unmatched junction bases numbered 0, after V lost 1 base and J lost 2 bases. The CDR3 sequence is 15 residues long. Germline CDR1 reads LGHDT; CDR2 reads YNNKEL (reference sequence). The CDR3 is CASSQGTGGNQPQHF. The CDR3 DNA is TGTGCCAGCAGCCAAGGGACAGGGGGCAATCAGCCCCAGCATTTT.

The chain links TRBV6-2 or TRBV6-3 to TRBJ1-1, with D perhaps TRBD1 (6 bases). CDR1 MNHEY and CDR2 SVGEGT come from the germline V gene. The CDR3 length is 15 residues. V lost 2 bases, J lost 4 bases, and 14 bases lay in between. CDR3 nucleotide sequence: TGTGCCAGCAGTTACCCACAGGGTCGGGGCACTGAAGCTTTCTTT. It translates to CASSYPQGRGTEAFF.